This T cell receptor beta chain was observed in a study of T-cell memory formation after mild COVID-19. TCR alpha and TCR beta cDNA libraries carrying sample barcodes and UMIs were produced by 5'RACE using constant-segment primers. TCRdb analysed the 5' RACE reads with MiXCR anew, one entry per CDR3 protein. The sample gives 430,000 or so distinct CDR3 sequences, 25% of which show up once; 12% is in the top ten. Overall study results and limits: Several responding clones turned up in pre-infection memory, indicating that cross-reactive memory may have taken part. Contracting clones localized mainly to CM and EM when CD4+ and mainly to EMRA when CD8+.

V gave up 3 bases and J gave up 6 bases; unmatched junction bases: 22. The CDR3 loop spans 19 amino acids. CDR1 and CDR2 (germline): LGHDT, YNNKEL (reference sequence). With regard to this clonotype: As yet, its antigen is unknown.

The V call is TRBV3-1, the J call TRBJ2-7, with 8 positions matching TRBD1. The TCR sequence derives from an adult woman who had mild COVID-19 (a few samples of this study predate the infection). Cell type and time point are not known. Sequencing was performed on PBMCs or a T cell subset sorted from them (not recorded which). This CDR3 is CASSHAPRPGTGLFREQYF. CDR3 nucleotide sequence: TGTGCCAGCAGCCACGCTCCCCGCCCCGGGACAGGTCTGTTCCGCGAGCAGTACTTC.